The T cell receptor beta chain described here comes from a study of memory CD4+ T cells and cytomegalovirus serostatus. Study-level background: Healthy Belgian adult donors included several CMV-positive and some 24 CMV-negative people.

The germline V gene encodes CDR1 SGHTA and CDR2 FQGNSA. The V and J ends lost 5 bases and 0 bases respectively, with 14 bases between them. The CDR3 length is 15 residues. The sort gate was single viable CD3+CD4+CD8-CD45RO+ cells for memory CD4+ T cells. Produced via immunoSEQ multiplex PCR; TCRdb's table is partial and in-frame only. The table has 50,000 to 65,000 clones, 77% seen once. This clonotype was obtained from an adult in good health and CMV-seronegative. The V and J genes are TRBV7-2 and TRBJ2-7, with D perhaps matching TRBD1 (6 bases). Material for sequencing was memory CD4+ T cells from blood. CDR3 residues: CASSPNLGGSYEQYF. DNA of the CDR3: TGTGCCAGCAGCCCCAACCTAGGGGGCTCCTACGAGCAGTACTTC.